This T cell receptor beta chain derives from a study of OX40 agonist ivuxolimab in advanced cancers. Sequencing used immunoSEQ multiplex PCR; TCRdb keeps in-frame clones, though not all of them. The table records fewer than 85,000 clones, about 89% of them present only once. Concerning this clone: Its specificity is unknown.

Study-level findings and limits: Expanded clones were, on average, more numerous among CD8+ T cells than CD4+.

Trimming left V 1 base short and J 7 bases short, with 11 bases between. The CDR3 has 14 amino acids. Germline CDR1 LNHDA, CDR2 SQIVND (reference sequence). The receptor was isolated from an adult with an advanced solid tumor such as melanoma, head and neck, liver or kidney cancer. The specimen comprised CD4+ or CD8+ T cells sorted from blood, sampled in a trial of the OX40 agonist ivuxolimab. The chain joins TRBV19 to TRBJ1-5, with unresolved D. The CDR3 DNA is TGTGCCAGTAGTATAGGAGGGAGACAACAGCCCCAGCATTTT. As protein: CASSIGGRQQPQHF.